This TCR beta chain came from a study of blood T cells in healthy people across ages (dated by TCRdb to about 2015). A note on the overall study: In model experiments, template switching captured about one uniquely barcoded TCR beta cDNA molecule for every two T cells. The donors were divided into four age groups: young (average around 15 years), middle-aged (roughly 40), aged (approximately 62) and long-lived (roughly 88). To avoid experimental bias, donors of different ages were distributed randomly across sequencing lanes. The study analyzed two additional independent replicas of 1 million unique cDNA reads from the same blood draw for two donors, one aged 18 to 30 and one aged 80 or older. Using deep sequencing normalized with unique cDNA molecular identifiers, the study measured how TCR beta repertoire diversity changes with age.

Donors were around 37 systemically healthy Caucasian individuals from Russia aged 6 to 90 years. Roughly 9 milliliters of peripheral blood were drawn from each donor into EDTA-treated Vacutainer tubes. Ficoll-Paque density-gradient centrifugation was used to isolate PBMCs, with at least 6 million per sample. Total RNA, at least 6 micrograms per sample, was extracted from PBMCs with Trizol reagent. For every donor, an aliquot of PBMCs went through flow cytometry to measure the percentages of naive CD45RAhigh/CD27high T cells. About this clonotype itself: The antigen it recognizes is unknown. There are no base qualities to consult, and no much larger clone falls within one base.

Deletion took 2 bases off V and 6 bases off J, with a span of 8 bases between the germline ends. Per the germline V gene, SGHTA is the CDR1 and FQGNSA is the CDR2. Including the terminal cysteine and phenylalanine, the CDR3 comprises 13 residues. Only the CDR3 part of the read is kept: 39 bases, read in frame from the first base. The research as a whole found: Compared with the aged group, the long-lived group had more naive CD4+ T cells, fewer expanded clones and increased TCR diversity, suggesting age selection. Estimates of total diversity from one million sequenced T cells were regarded as lower bounds and underestimates. Because donor CMV infection status was unknown, age-related changes in expanded clonotypes were potentially confounded. As age increased, observed TCR beta diversity per million T cells dropped in a roughly linear way, and a significant reduction was already evident by age about 40. Since profiling was done on bulk unsorted PBMCs, naive and antigen-experienced compartments could not be conclusively compared. A strong correlation was found between observed TCR beta diversity and the percentage of naive T cells measured by flow cytometry.

Receptor amplification or capture employed 5' RACE. The instrument was an Illumina HiSeq 2500. A second PCR of about 7 to 12 cycles was performed with a sample-barcoded 5' primer and a J-beta primer mix. Each TCR beta cDNA molecule received a unique molecular identifier from a template-switch 5' adaptor carrying 12 random nucleotides. Each sample yielded at least 3 million CDR3-containing paired-end reads. First-strand cDNA was synthesized from all RNA with the Mint cDNA synthesis kit, primed by a TRBC-specific oligonucleotide. All cDNA was treated with uracil-DNA glycosylase and then went through a first 18-cycle PCR with the universal primers M1SS and BC2_uni_R. As for the authors' bioinformatics: For normalization, 1 million high-quality reads, each with a distinct molecular identifier, were randomly selected from each sample. Instead of being binned into consensus sequences, reads with shared molecular identifiers were discarded. MiTCR, set to a Q25 quality threshold and the strictest error-elimination algorithm, was used for CDR3 identification, clonotype clustering and error correction. A nonparametric unseen species model using Euler transformation provided a lower-bound estimate of total TCR beta diversity. TCRdb trimmed the raw reads at Q25, called clones with MiXCR and kept productive beta chains. Every CDR3 protein is listed once, alongside the most common genes and DNA of its rows. TCRdb's processing, not the authors' own work, is the source of the V and J calls. The table for this sample lists 650,000 to 700,000 distinct CDR3 sequences; about 50% of them were counted only once. The top ten hold approximately 13% of the sample.

The sample was blood. The chain uses TRBV7-2 and TRBJ2-1; no confident D gene assignment can be made. The sequence was obtained from a woman of 80 years or more in good health. The CDR3 protein is CASSLLATNEQFF. The nucleotides read TGTGCCAGCAGCTTATTGGCCACCAATGAGCAGTTCTTC.